Listed below are T cell receptor beta chains from one sample, sequenced in a study of vaccination effects on CD4 cells after COVID-19. Some clones are missing from TCRdb's copy, which holds only in-frame ones; the method was immunoSEQ multiplex PCR. The repertoire has fewer than 85,000 clones, 74% of them found once; the top ten carry over 2%. No cognate antigen is known for these TCRs. Sequenced here: CD4+ T cells from PBMCs cultured without peptide, sampled after COVID-19 vaccination. The receptors shown here come from a human donor who received a COVID-19 vaccine. Both conserved end residues are part of each CDR3. The order of the fields is clone size, D gene, V gene, J gene, CDR3 protein, CDR3 DNA. A D gene is named only where the DNA matches it firmly. Size tells how often a clone was seen (once, few, many) or the class of an expanded clone, and some rows leave it out.

clone_size: .
d_call: .
v_call: TRBV7-2
j_call: TRBJ1-5
cdr3_aa: CASSLRRGEQPQHF
cdr3_nt: TGTGCCAGCAGCCTAAGACGGGGAGAACAGCCCCAGCATTTT

clone_size: .
d_call: .
v_call: TRBV6-5
j_call: TRBJ2-1
cdr3_aa: CASSGGSYNEQFF
cdr3_nt: TGTGCCAGCAGCGGGGGCTCCTACAATGAGCAGTTCTTC

clone_size: .
d_call: .
v_call: TRBV4-1
j_call: TRBJ2-2
cdr3_aa: CASSQVWRVDTGELFF
cdr3_nt: TGCGCCAGCAGCCAAGTTTGGCGGGTCGACACCGGGGAGCTGTTTTTT

clone_size: .
d_call: TRBD1
v_call: TRBV5-4
j_call: TRBJ1-2
cdr3_aa: CASSLDRGSYGYTF
cdr3_nt: TGTGCCAGCAGCTTGGACAGGGGCAGCTATGGCTACACCTTC

clone_size: .
d_call: .
v_call: TRBV6-5
j_call: TRBJ1-6
cdr3_aa: CASSYSDQDYNSPLHF
cdr3_nt: TGTGCCAGCAGTTACTCAGACCAGGACTATAATTCACCCCTCCACTTT

clone_size: .
d_call: .
v_call: TRBV2
j_call: TRBJ1-1
cdr3_aa: CASSVQGLSTEAFF
cdr3_nt: TGTGCCAGCAGTGTCCAGGGTCTGTCGACTGAAGCTTTCTTT

clone_size: .
d_call: .
v_call: TRBV6-1
j_call: TRBJ1-5
cdr3_aa: CASSDNSGSYSNQPQHF
cdr3_nt: TGTGCCAGCAGTGATAATTCGGGATCATACAGCAATCAGCCCCAGCATTTT

clone_size: .
d_call: .
v_call: TRBV9
j_call: TRBJ2-5
cdr3_aa: CASSVAGPGETQYF
cdr3_nt: TGTGCCAGCAGCGTAGCCGGGCCGGGAGAGACCCAGTACTTC

clone_size: .
d_call: TRBD1
v_call: TRBV6-5
j_call: TRBJ1-5
cdr3_aa: CASSSTGLWQPQHF
cdr3_nt: TGTGCCAGCAGTTCGACAGGGTTGTGGCAGCCCCAGCATTTT

clone_size: .
d_call: .
v_call: TRBV9
j_call: TRBJ2-2
cdr3_aa: CASSASPNTGELFF
cdr3_nt: TGTGCCAGCAGCGCGTCACCGAACACCGGGGAGCTGTTTTTT

clone_size: .
d_call: .
v_call: TRBV30
j_call: TRBJ2-2
cdr3_aa: CAWRKAPVNTGELFF
cdr3_nt: TGTGCCTGGAGAAAGGCTCCCGTAAACACCGGGGAGCTGTTTTTT

clone_size: .
d_call: .
v_call: TRBV24-1
j_call: TRBJ2-6
cdr3_aa: CATAGTPGANVLTF
cdr3_nt: TGTGCCACCGCAGGGACCCCTGGGGCCAACGTCCTGACTTTC

clone_size: .
d_call: .
v_call: TRBV2
j_call: TRBJ1-6
cdr3_aa: CASISREGGYNSPLHF
cdr3_nt: TGTGCCAGCATCAGCAGGGAGGGTGGGTATAATTCACCCCTCCACTTT

clone_size: once
d_call: .
v_call: TRBV6-2/TRBV6-3
j_call: TRBJ2-5
cdr3_aa: CASSGSTSGETQYF
cdr3_nt: TGTGCCAGCAGTGGCTCGACTAGTGGGGAGACCCAGTACTTC

clone_size: .
d_call: .
v_call: TRBV5-1
j_call: TRBJ2-3
cdr3_aa: CASSPGALAYTDTQYF
cdr3_nt: TGCGCCAGCAGCCCCGGTGCGCTAGCCTACACAGATACGCAGTATTTT

clone_size: few
d_call: TRBD1
v_call: TRBV4-3
j_call: TRBJ1-2
cdr3_aa: CASSQVAGGARGYTF
cdr3_nt: TGCGCCAGCAGCCAAGTTGCAGGGGGCGCGCGGGGCTACACCTTC

clone_size: .
d_call: .
v_call: TRBV19
j_call: TRBJ2-5
cdr3_aa: CASSTGGALETQYF
cdr3_nt: TGTGCCAGTAGTACCGGCGGGGCACTCGAGACCCAGTACTTC

clone_size: .
d_call: TRBD1
v_call: TRBV7-2
j_call: TRBJ1-3
cdr3_aa: CASSLLAPGQKPGNTIYF
cdr3_nt: TGTGCCAGCAGCTTACTAGCCCCGGGACAGAAGCCGGGAAACACCATATATTTT

clone_size: .
d_call: TRBD1
v_call: TRBV30
j_call: TRBJ1-2
cdr3_aa: CAKGQGGMNGYTF
cdr3_nt: TGTGCCAAAGGACAGGGAGGGATGAATGGCTACACCTTC

clone_size: .
d_call: .
v_call: TRBV20-1
j_call: TRBJ1-1
cdr3_aa: CSASGGNMNTEAFF
cdr3_nt: TGCAGTGCTAGTGGGGGGAATATGAACACTGAAGCTTTCTTT

clone_size: .
d_call: .
v_call: TRBV5-1
j_call: TRBJ1-4
cdr3_aa: CASSSSATNEKLFF
cdr3_nt: TGCGCCAGCAGCTCAAGTGCAACTAATGAAAAACTGTTTTTT

clone_size: .
d_call: .
v_call: TRBV5-1
j_call: TRBJ1-4
cdr3_aa: CASSKDRQGNEKLFF
cdr3_nt: TGCGCCAGCAGCAAAGACAGGCAGGGGAATGAAAAACTGTTTTTT

clone_size: .
d_call: TRBD1
v_call: TRBV19
j_call: TRBJ1-1
cdr3_aa: CASRGQRAVGTEAFF
cdr3_nt: TGTGCCAGTAGGGGACAGCGGGCGGTAGGTACTGAAGCTTTCTTT

clone_size: .
d_call: TRBD1
v_call: TRBV2
j_call: TRBJ1-3
cdr3_aa: CAIPGTAEGTGNTIYF
cdr3_nt: TGTGCCATACCCGGGACAGCCGAAGGTACTGGAAACACCATATATTTT

clone_size: .
d_call: .
v_call: TRBV9
j_call: TRBJ2-3
cdr3_aa: CASSVGGPPDTQYF
cdr3_nt: TGTGCCAGCAGCGTAGGGGGGCCCCCAGATACGCAGTATTTT

clone_size: .
d_call: .
v_call: TRBV2
j_call: TRBJ1-1
cdr3_aa: CASSENWGNTEAFF
cdr3_nt: TGTGCCAGCAGTGAAAACTGGGGGAACACTGAAGCTTTCTTT

clone_size: few
d_call: .
v_call: TRBV7-3
j_call: TRBJ2-1
cdr3_aa: CASSLDGASNEQFF
cdr3_nt: TGTGCCAGCAGCTTAGACGGGGCAAGCAATGAGCAGTTCTTC

clone_size: few
d_call: TRBD1
v_call: TRBV15
j_call: TRBJ2-1
cdr3_aa: CATSGTPGQGSYNEQFF
cdr3_nt: TGTGCCACCAGCGGGACTCCGGGACAGGGGTCCTACAATGAGCAGTTCTTC

clone_size: .
d_call: .
v_call: TRBV19
j_call: TRBJ1-5
cdr3_aa: CASNPRARGNQPQHF
cdr3_nt: TGTGCCAGTAACCCAAGGGCGCGGGGCAATCAGCCCCAGCATTTT

clone_size: .
d_call: TRBD2
v_call: TRBV5-8
j_call: TRBJ2-3
cdr3_aa: CASPSSWTRKTDTQYF
cdr3_nt: TGTGCCAGCCCATCGTCATGGACTAGGAAAACAGATACGCAGTATTTT

clone_size: .
d_call: TRBD1
v_call: TRBV2
j_call: TRBJ1-5
cdr3_aa: CASRGTGTLGPQHF
cdr3_nt: TGTGCCAGCAGGGGGACAGGGACACTTGGGCCCCAGCATTTT

clone_size: once
d_call: TRBD1
v_call: TRBV19
j_call: TRBJ2-3
cdr3_aa: CASNRGTESDTQYF
cdr3_nt: TGTGCCAGTAACAGGGGGACTGAATCAGATACGCAGTATTTT

clone_size: .
d_call: .
v_call: TRBV12-3/TRBV12-4
j_call: TRBJ1-2
cdr3_aa: CASSLRGGYTF
cdr3_nt: TGTGCCAGCAGTTTAAGGGGGGGCTACACCTTC

clone_size: once
d_call: TRBD2
v_call: TRBV3-1/TRBV3-2
j_call: TRBJ2-5
cdr3_aa: CASSQSSGGARETQYF
cdr3_nt: TGTGCCAGCAGCCAGTCTAGCGGGGGGGCTCGGGAGACCCAGTACTTC

clone_size: few
d_call: TRBD1
v_call: TRBV24-1
j_call: TRBJ1-5
cdr3_aa: CATSDTAYTGGNQPQHF
cdr3_nt: TGTGCCACCAGTGACACAGCTTATACAGGGGGCAATCAGCCCCAGCATTTT

clone_size: .
d_call: .
v_call: TRBV5-1
j_call: TRBJ2-3
cdr3_aa: CASSLGAEDTQYF
cdr3_nt: TGCGCCAGCAGCTTGGGTGCGGAAGATACGCAGTATTTT

clone_size: .
d_call: TRBD1
v_call: TRBV27
j_call: TRBJ1-2
cdr3_aa: CASSLSWDRGRDGYTF
cdr3_nt: TGTGCCAGCAGTTTATCCTGGGACAGGGGGCGAGATGGCTACACCTTC

clone_size: .
d_call: .
v_call: TRBV5-1
j_call: TRBJ2-2
cdr3_aa: CASSLQGPNTGELFF
cdr3_nt: TGCGCCAGCAGCTTGCAGGGGCCGAACACCGGGGAGCTGTTTTTT

clone_size: .
d_call: .
v_call: TRBV7-2
j_call: TRBJ1-5
cdr3_aa: CASSSQTGHQNQPQHF
cdr3_nt: TGTGCCAGCAGCTCGCAAACCGGACACCAGAATCAGCCCCAGCATTTT

clone_size: .
d_call: .
v_call: TRBV3-1/TRBV3-2
j_call: TRBJ2-6
cdr3_aa: CASSHVTGKAGANVLTF
cdr3_nt: TGTGCCAGCAGCCATGTTACAGGGAAGGCTGGGGCCAACGTCCTGACTTTC

clone_size: .
d_call: .
v_call: TRBV5-6
j_call: TRBJ1-3
cdr3_aa: CASSSPGETGNTIYF
cdr3_nt: TGTGCCAGCAGCTCACCGGGCGAGACGGGAAACACCATATATTTT

clone_size: few
d_call: .
v_call: TRBV19
j_call: TRBJ1-5
cdr3_aa: CASEYLGGNQPQHF
cdr3_nt: TGTGCCAGTGAGTATCTGGGGGGCAATCAGCCCCAGCATTTT

clone_size: once
d_call: .
v_call: TRBV6-5
j_call: TRBJ2-5
cdr3_aa: CASSSKVGGEETQYF
cdr3_nt: TGTGCCAGCAGTTCCAAAGTAGGAGGGGAAGAGACCCAGTACTTC

clone_size: .
d_call: .
v_call: TRBV7-3
j_call: TRBJ1-3
cdr3_aa: CASSRDSSSGNTIYF
cdr3_nt: TGTGCCAGCAGCCGTGACTCAAGCTCTGGAAACACCATATATTTT

clone_size: .
d_call: .
v_call: TRBV7-8
j_call: TRBJ1-5
cdr3_aa: CASSLIWDVSNQPQHF
cdr3_nt: TGTGCCAGCAGCCTAATTTGGGACGTTAGCAATCAGCCCCAGCATTTT

clone_size: medium-sized
d_call: .
v_call: TRBV4-1
j_call: TRBJ1-5
cdr3_aa: CASSRRTASNQPQHF
cdr3_nt: TGCGCCAGCAGCCGAAGGACAGCTAGCAATCAGCCCCAGCATTTT

clone_size: .
d_call: TRBD1
v_call: TRBV4-1
j_call: TRBJ1-2
cdr3_aa: CASSHPQGALAYGYTF
cdr3_nt: TGCGCCAGCAGCCACCCACAGGGGGCCCTTGCCTATGGCTACACCTTC

clone_size: few
d_call: .
v_call: TRBV6-4
j_call: TRBJ1-2
cdr3_aa: CASSLTQGGGYTF
cdr3_nt: TGTGCCAGCAGCCTCACACAGGGAGGAGGCTACACCTTC

clone_size: .
d_call: .
v_call: TRBV5-1
j_call: TRBJ1-1
cdr3_aa: CASSNSGDRNTEAFF
cdr3_nt: TGCGCCAGCAGCAACTCAGGGGATCGGAACACTGAAGCTTTCTTT

clone_size: .
d_call: .
v_call: TRBV3-1/TRBV3-2
j_call: TRBJ1-2
cdr3_aa: CASSLPGRGYTF
cdr3_nt: TGTGCCAGCAGCCTTCCGGGACGTGGCTACACCTTC

clone_size: .
d_call: .
v_call: TRBV7-2
j_call: TRBJ1-5
cdr3_aa: CASSLRQNSNQPQHF
cdr3_nt: TGTGCCAGCAGCTTACGACAGAATAGCAATCAGCCCCAGCATTTT

clone_size: .
d_call: TRBD1
v_call: TRBV28
j_call: TRBJ2-2
cdr3_aa: CASSPPPGQGANTGELFF
cdr3_nt: TGTGCCAGCAGCCCGCCCCCGGGACAGGGGGCGAACACCGGGGAGCTGTTTTTT

clone_size: once
d_call: TRBD2
v_call: TRBV7-2
j_call: TRBJ2-1
cdr3_aa: CASRLRGSGGVMGEQFF
cdr3_nt: TGTGCCAGCAGGTTGAGGGGAAGCGGGGGCGTGATGGGTGAGCAGTTCTTC